Sequencing of this T cell receptor (beta chain) was carried out in a study of blood T cell repertoires in COVID-19. Study-level information: Researchers got acute and convalescent COVID-19 samples from the United States, Italy and Spain. Sources were T cells, B-cell-depleted T cells, or PBMCs; the material itself was cDNA or gDNA.

Authors' processing steps: Estimation of nucleated cell counts relied on the amplification of reference gene primers. Only in-frame clones appear in the TCRdb table, and some are missing; sequencing was by immunoSEQ multiplex PCR. The D gene and trimming were derived from the DNA, and the V and J assignments and clone size from that table. Counted here are about 380,000 clones, approximately 88% occurring once; the ten biggest clones make up more than 0.95%. Germline lookup yields CDR1 SGHRS and CDR2 YFSETQ. The CDR3 extends over 13 amino acids. V trimming: 3 bases; J trimming: 8 bases; junction bases outside the gene matches: 6.

The chain has TRBV5-1 and TRBJ1-2; 8 nucleotides match TRBD1. Sequencing was done on a sample of peripheral blood. This sequence was found in a man between 40 and 49 years old with acute or convalescent COVID-19. As DNA, the CDR3 is TGCGCCAGCAGCTATCAGGGGGCTGAAGGCTACACCTTC. Translating it yields CASSYQGAEGYTF.